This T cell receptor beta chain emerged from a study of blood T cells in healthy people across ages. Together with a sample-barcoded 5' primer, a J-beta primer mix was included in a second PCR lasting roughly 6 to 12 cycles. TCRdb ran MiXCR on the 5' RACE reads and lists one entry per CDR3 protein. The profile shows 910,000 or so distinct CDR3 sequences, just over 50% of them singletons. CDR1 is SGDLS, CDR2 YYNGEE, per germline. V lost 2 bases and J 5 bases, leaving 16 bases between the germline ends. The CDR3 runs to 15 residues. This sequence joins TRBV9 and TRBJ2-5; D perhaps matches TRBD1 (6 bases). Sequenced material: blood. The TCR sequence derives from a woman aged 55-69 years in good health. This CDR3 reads CASSVQGLTSETQYF. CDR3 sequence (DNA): TGTGCCAGCAGCGTCCAGGGGCTTACCAGCGAGACCCAGTACTTC.